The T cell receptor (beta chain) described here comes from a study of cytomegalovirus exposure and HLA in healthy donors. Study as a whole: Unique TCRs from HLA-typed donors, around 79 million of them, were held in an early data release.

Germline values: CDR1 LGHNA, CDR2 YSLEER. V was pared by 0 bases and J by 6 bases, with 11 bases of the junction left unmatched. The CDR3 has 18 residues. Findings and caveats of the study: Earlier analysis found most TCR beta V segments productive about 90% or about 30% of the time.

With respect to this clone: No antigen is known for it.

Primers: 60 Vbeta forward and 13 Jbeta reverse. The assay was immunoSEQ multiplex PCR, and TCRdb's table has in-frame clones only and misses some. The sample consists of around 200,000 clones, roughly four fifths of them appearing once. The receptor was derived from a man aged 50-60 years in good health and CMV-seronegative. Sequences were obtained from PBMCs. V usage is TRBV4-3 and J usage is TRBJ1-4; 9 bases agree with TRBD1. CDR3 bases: TGCGCCAGCAGCCAAGATGCATTTGTAGGGACAGGGTATGAAAAACTGTTTTTT. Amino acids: CASSQDAFVGTGYEKLFF.